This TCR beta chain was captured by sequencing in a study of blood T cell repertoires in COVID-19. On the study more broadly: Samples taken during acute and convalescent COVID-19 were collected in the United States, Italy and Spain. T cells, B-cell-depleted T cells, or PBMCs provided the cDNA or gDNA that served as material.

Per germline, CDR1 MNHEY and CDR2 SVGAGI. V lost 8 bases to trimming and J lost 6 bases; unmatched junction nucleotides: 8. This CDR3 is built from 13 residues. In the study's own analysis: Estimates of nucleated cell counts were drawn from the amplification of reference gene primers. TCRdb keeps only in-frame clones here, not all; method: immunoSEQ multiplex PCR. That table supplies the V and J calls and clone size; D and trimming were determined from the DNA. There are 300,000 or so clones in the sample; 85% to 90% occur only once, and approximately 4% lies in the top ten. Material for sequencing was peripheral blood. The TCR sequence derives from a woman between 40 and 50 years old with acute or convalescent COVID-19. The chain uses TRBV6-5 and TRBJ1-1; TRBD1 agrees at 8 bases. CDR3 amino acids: CASLTGVNAEAFF. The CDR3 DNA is TGTGCCAGCCTGACAGGGGTAAACGCTGAAGCTTTCTTT.